The clone carrying this T cell receptor beta chain was seen just once. The sample originates from a study of blood T cell repertoires in COVID-19. The wider study: COVID-19 samples, acute and convalescent, were from the United States, Italy and Spain. T cells, B-cell-depleted T cells, or PBMCs provided the cDNA or gDNA that served as material.

Germline V gives CDR1 SGHNT, CDR2 YENEEA. V was clipped by 4 bases and J by 4 bases; unmatched bases: 2. The CDR3 contains 16 residues. Participants were placed into cohorts based on the clinical history they reported. Authors' data handling: Estimation of nucleated cell counts relied on the amplification of reference gene primers. Generated by immunoSEQ multiplex PCR, the TCRdb table keeps only in-frame clones and is missing some. The V and J calls and clone size are taken from that table; D and trimming were inferred from the DNA. The sample has about 250,000 clones; 65% to 90% are singletons. The rearrangement links TRBV11-3 to TRBJ2-6; the match to TRBD1 covers 12 bases. This clonotype was obtained from a woman aged 50 to 65 with acute COVID-19. The sequencing input was PBMCs or T cells enriched from blood (not recorded which). As DNA, the CDR3 is TGTGCCAGCAGCTCGGGACAGGGGGCCGGGGCCAACGTCCTGACTTTC. Translating it yields CASSSGQGAGANVLTF.